This T cell receptor (beta chain) was sequenced during a study of T-cell reconstitution after alpha-beta-depleted transplantation in children (dated by TCRdb to 2016 to 2017). With regard to the full study: Using TCR repertoire profiling, the study followed T-cell immune reconstitution in a quantitative way in children after TCRalphabeta/CD19-depleted allogeneic hematopoietic cell transplantation. Summary of the overall study and its limitations: Hyperexpanded clone frequencies declined over subsequent months; after one year, T-cell counts and TCRbeta diversity were mostly attributed to newly produced T cells. The high TCRbeta diversity at day 60 in some patients was ascribed to recipient T cells and intrathymic progenitors that had survived conditioning. The apparently early recovery of alphabetaT-cell counts about two months after transplant reportedly depended on only several hundred rapidly expanded clones that came from non-depleted graft cells.

In light of the paper, this sample's treatment or condition label describes: allogeneic hematopoietic cell transplantation with graft depleted of TCRalphabeta T cells and CD19 B cells. Transplant recipients were children who received TCRalphabeta/CD19-depleted allogeneic hematopoietic cell grafts. This clonotype was detected many times. What this receptor recognizes is not known. No much larger clone exists at a distance of one base, and base qualities are not known. Libraries were built with PCR. For sequencing, an Illumina HiSeq 2500 was employed. TCR library preparation used molecular barcoding, with unique molecular identifiers applied to normalize quantification of the TCRbeta repertoire. TCRdb passed the public sequencing reads through fastp at Q25 and MiXCR, retaining productive beta sequences. Rows with a matching CDR3 protein are joined into one entry that keeps the most common DNA and genes. The sample includes 200,000 or so distinct CDR3 sequences, with around 7.7% observed a single time. The ten top clones hold under 40% of the sample.

The CDR3 runs 15 residues from the cysteine to the phenylalanine. Of the read, only the CDR3 DNA is kept; its 45 bases are in frame from base 1. The germline V gene (reference sequence) provides CDR1 DFQATT and CDR2 SNEGSKA. Unmatched junction bases come to 5, with V trimmed by 1 base and J by 8 bases. The rearranged segments are TRBV20-1 and TRBJ2-2; TRBD2 aligns with 12 central bases. This material consisted of PBMCs, mostly from graft donor cells, taken 360 days after TCRalphabeta/CD19-depleted stem cell transplant. This clonotype was sampled from a male patient between 2 and 15 years old who had a stem cell transplant for acute myeloid leukemia, so the T cells may come from the graft donor. The CDR3 region: CSARASGRAGGELFF. The nucleotide sequence is given as TGCAGTGCTAGAGCTAGCGGGAGGGCCGGAGGGGAGCTGTTTTTT.